The 7 T cell receptor beta chains in this list originate from one sample, sequenced in a study of CD8 T cells in Susac syndrome. With random hexamers, reverse transcription was performed on about 0.5 to 1 ug of RNA. A single record per CDR3 protein comes from TCRdb applying MiXCR to the immunoSEQ multiplex PCR reads. This table holds about 250,000 distinct CDR3 sequences, approximately 92% found once. Sequencing was performed on CD4+ T cells from PBMCs. The receptors were sampled from a human donor with multiple sclerosis.

The V gene is TRBV5-1, the J gene TRBJ2-1; D is ambiguous. The V gene's germline CDR1 is SGHRS and CDR2 YFSETQ. The CDR3 has 15 amino acids. V lost 3 bases, J lost 0 bases, and 10 bases lay in between. The CDR3 DNA sequence: TGCGCCAGCAGCTCCCAGGATAGCTCCTACAATGAGCAGTTCTTC. Translated: CASSSQDSSYNEQFF.

The DNA of the CDR3 is TGTGCCAGTAGCCGAGGTGGACTGGGGGGCACTGAAGCTTTCTTT. Its protein product is CASSRGGLGGTEAFF. The chain employs TRBV19 and TRBJ1-1, with D perhaps matching TRBD1 (5 bases). The CDR3 covers 15 residues. The germline gives CDR1 LNHDA, CDR2 SQIVND (reference sequence). With 6 bases removed from V and 4 bases from J, the gap between germline ends came to 18 bases.

V is TRBV5-1 and J is TRBJ2-2; 7 nucleotides align to TRBD1. CDR3 length: 14 residues. V shed 7 bases, J shed 1 base, and the junction held 4 bases outside the gene matches. Germline V gives CDR1 SGHRS, CDR2 YFSETQ. The CDR3 loop reads CASQQGRNTGELFF. CDR3 coding DNA: TGCGCCAGCCAACAGGGGAGGAACACCGGGGAGCTGTTTTTT.

This chain joins TRBV7-9 and TRBJ1-1; D may be TRBD1 (6 bases). This CDR3 region has 14 residues. The germline V gene encodes CDR1 SEHNR and CDR2 FQNEAQ (reference sequence). V lost 1 base, J lost 4 bases, and 10 bases lay in between. The CDR3, as DNA: TGTGCCAGCAGCTTAGAGGGGGGACTCACTGAAGCTTTCTTT. Encoded protein: CASSLEGGLTEAFF.

This sequence joins TRBV20-1 and TRBJ2-1; 10 bases are shared with TRBD2. With 5 bases clipped from V and 6 bases from J, the junction kept 4 bases outside the gene matches. The CDR3 is made up of 13 amino acids. CDR1 DFQATT and CDR2 SNEGSKA come from the germline V gene (reference sequence). CDR3 DNA: TGCAGTGCTGGAGCGGGAGGGGTCAATGAGCAGTTCTTC. Protein product: CSAGAGGVNEQFF.

This clonotype showed up just once. V and J are TRBV30 and TRBJ1-4; D is ambiguous. Trimming removed 5 bases from V and 7 bases from J, with 14 bases in between. The germline gives CDR1 GTSNPN, CDR2 SVGIG (reference sequence). The CDR3 runs 13 residues. The CDR3 is CAWAGNLGEKLFF. The CDR3 nucleotides read TGTGCCTGGGCCGGGAACCTCGGTGAAAAACTGTTTTTT.

The V call is TRBV7-2, the J call TRBJ2-1, with a weak D call TRBD2 (6 bases). This CDR3 comprises 15 residues. Germline CDR1 reads SGHTA; CDR2 reads FQGNSA. The ends were cut back, 5 bases at V and 5 bases at J, with 16 bases in the middle. CDR3 in DNA: TGTGCCAGCAGCCGCCCCGGAGGGGTCCACAATGAGCAGTTCTTC. Translated: CASSRPGGVHNEQFF.